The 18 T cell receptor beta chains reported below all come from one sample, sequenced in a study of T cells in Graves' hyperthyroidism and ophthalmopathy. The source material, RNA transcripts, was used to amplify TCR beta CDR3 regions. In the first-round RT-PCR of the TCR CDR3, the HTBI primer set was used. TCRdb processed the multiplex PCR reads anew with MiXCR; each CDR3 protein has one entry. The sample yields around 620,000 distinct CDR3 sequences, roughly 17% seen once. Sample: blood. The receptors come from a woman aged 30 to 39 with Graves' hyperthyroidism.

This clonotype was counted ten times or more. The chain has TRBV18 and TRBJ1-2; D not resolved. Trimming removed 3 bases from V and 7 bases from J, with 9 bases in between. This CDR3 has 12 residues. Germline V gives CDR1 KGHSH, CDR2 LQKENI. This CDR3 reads CASSPNDGGYTF. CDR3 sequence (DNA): TGTGCCAGCTCACCGAATGATGGTGGCTACACCTTC.

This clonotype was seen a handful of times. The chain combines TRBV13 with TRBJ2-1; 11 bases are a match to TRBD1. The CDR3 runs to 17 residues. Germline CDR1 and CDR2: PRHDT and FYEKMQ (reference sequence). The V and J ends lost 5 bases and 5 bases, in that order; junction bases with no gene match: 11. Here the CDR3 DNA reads TGTGCCAGCAGCACTCAAGGGGGGGACAGGGGGGACAATGAGCAGTTCTTC. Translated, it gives CASSTQGGDRGDNEQFF.

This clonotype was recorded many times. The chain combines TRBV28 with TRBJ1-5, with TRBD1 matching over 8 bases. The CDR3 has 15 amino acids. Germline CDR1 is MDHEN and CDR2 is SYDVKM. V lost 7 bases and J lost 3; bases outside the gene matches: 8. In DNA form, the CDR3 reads TGTGCCAGCACCAACAGGGGGGGATCCAATCAGCCCCAGCATTTT. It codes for CASTNRGGSNQPQHF.

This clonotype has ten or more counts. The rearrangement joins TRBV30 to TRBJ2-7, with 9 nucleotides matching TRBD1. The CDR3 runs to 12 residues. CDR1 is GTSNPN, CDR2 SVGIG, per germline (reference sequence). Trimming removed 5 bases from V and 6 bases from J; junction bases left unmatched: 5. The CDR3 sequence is CAWGTGSREQYF. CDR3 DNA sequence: TGTGCCTGGGGGACAGGGTCACGCGAGCAGTACTTC.

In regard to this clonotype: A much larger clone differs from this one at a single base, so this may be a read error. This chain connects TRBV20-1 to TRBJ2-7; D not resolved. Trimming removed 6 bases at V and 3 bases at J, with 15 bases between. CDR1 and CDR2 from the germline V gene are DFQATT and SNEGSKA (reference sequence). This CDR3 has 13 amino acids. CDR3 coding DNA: TGCAGTGCCCCAAATGGGGTGGACTACGAGCAGTACTTC. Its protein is CSAPNGVDYEQYF.

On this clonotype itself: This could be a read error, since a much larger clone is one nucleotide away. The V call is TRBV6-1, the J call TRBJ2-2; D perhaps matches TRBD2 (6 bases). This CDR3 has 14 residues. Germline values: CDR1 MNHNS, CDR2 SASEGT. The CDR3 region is CASSAGDNTGGLFF. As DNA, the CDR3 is TGTGCCAGCAGTGCAGGAGACAACACCGGGGGGCTGTTTTTT.

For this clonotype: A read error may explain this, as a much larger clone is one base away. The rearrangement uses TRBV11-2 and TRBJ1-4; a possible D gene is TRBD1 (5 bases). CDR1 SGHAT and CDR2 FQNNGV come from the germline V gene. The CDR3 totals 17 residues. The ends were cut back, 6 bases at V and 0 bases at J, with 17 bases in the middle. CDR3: CASSLNRLPATNEKLFF. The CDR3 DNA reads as TGTGCCAGCAGTCTAAACAGGCTACCAGCAACTAATGAAAAACTGTTTTTT.

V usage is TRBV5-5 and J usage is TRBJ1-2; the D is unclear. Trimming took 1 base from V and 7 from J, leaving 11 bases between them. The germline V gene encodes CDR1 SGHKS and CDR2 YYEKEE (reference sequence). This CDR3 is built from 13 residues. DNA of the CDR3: TGTGCCAGCAGCTTGAAGACCATTCCTGGCTACACCTTC. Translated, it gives CASSLKTIPGYTF.

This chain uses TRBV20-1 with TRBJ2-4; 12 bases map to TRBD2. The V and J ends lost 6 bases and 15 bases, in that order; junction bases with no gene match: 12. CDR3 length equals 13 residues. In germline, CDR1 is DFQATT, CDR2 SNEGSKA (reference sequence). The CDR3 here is CSARSGTSGLGYF. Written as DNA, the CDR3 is TGCAGTGCCCGTTCCGGGACTAGCGGGCTGGGGTACTTC.

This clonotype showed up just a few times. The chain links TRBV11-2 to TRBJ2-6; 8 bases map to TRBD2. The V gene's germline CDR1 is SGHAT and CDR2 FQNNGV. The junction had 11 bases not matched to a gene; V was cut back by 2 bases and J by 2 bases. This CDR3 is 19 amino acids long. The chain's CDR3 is CASSLTGGSFLPGANVLTF. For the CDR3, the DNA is TGTGCCAGCAGCTTAACGGGGGGGTCGTTCCTTCCTGGGGCCAACGTCCTGACTTTC.

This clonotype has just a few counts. Here the CDR3 reads CSGKEVNTEAFF. In nucleotides, the CDR3 is TGCAGCGGGAAGGAGGTGAACACTGAAGCTTTCTTT. V and J are TRBV29-1 and TRBJ1-1; D uncertain. V lost 7 bases and J 0 bases, leaving 9 bases between the germline ends. The CDR3 runs to 12 residues. The germline V gene encodes CDR1 SQVTM and CDR2 ANQGSEA.

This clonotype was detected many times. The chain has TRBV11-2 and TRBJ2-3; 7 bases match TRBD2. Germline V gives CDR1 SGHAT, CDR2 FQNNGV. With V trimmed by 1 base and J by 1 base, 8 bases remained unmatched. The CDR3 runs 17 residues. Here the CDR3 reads CASSLVLLAEGTDTQYF. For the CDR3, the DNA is TGTGCCAGCAGCTTAGTCCTCCTAGCGGAGGGCACAGATACGCAGTATTTT. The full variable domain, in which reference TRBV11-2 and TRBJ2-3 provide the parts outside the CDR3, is EAGVAQSPRYKIIEKRQSVAFWCNPISGHATLYWYQQILGQGPKLLIQFQNNGVVDDSQLPKDRFSAERLKGVDSTLKIQPAKLEDSAVYLCASSLVLLAEGTDTQYFGPGTRLTVL.

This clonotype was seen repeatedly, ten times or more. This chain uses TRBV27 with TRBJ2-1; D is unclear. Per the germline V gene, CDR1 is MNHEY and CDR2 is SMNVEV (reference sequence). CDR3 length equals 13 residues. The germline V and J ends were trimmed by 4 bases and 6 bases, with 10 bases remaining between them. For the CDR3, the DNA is TGTGCCAGCAGTTCGATCGACCGCAATGAGCAGTTCTTC. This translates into CASSSIDRNEQFF.

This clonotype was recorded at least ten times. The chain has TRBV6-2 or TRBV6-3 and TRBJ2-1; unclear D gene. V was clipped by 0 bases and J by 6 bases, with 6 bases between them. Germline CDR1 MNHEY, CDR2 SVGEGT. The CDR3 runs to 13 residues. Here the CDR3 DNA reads TGTGCCAGCAGTTACTCGCTAGGCAATGAGCAGTTCTTC. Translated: CASSYSLGNEQFF.

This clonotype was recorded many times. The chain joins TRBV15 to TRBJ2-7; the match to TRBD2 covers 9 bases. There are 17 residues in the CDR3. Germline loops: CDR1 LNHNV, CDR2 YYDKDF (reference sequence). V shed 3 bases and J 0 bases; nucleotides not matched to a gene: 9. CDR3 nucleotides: TGTGCCACCAGCAGGCTAGGGGCTAGCGGGGACTCCTACGAGCAGTACTTC. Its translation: CATSRLGASGDSYEQYF.

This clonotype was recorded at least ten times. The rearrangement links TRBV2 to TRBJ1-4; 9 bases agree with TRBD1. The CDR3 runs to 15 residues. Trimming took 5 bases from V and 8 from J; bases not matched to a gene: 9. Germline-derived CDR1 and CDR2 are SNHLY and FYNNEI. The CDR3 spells CASSSRTGEEEKLFF. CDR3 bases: TGTGCCAGCAGTTCCCGGACAGGGGAGGAGGAAAAACTGTTTTTT.

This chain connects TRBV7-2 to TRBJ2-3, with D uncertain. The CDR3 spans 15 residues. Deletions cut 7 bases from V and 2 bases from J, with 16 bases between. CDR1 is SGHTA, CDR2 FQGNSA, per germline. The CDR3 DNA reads TGTGCCAGCATCCACACGTCCTTTGCCACAGATACGCAGTATTTT. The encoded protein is CASIHTSFATDTQYF.

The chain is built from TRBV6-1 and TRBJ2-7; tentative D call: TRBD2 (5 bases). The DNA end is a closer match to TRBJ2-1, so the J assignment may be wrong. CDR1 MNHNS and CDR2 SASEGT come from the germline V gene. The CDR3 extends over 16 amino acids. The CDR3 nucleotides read TGTGCCAGCAGGCCCCGGGGTTTTGGTGTCTCCCACGAGCAGTTCTTC. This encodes CASRPRGFGVSHEQFF.